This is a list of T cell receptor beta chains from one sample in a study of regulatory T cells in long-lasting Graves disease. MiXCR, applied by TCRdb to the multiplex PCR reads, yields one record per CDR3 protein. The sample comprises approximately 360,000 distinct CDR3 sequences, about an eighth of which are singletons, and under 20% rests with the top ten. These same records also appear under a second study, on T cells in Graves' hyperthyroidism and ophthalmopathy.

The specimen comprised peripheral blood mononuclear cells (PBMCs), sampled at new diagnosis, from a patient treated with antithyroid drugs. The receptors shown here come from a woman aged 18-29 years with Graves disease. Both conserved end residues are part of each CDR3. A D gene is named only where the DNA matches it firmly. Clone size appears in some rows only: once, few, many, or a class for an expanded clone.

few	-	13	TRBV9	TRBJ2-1	CASSEASQNEQFF	TGTGCCAGCAGCGAGGCTAGTCAAAATGAGCAGTTCTTC
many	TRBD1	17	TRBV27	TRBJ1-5	CASSSSATGVRNQPQHF	TGTGCCAGCAGTTCAAGTGCTACAGGGGTACGCAATCAGCCCCAGCATTTT
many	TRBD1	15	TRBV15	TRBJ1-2	CARNNRTGGLGGYTF	TGTGCCAGGAACAACAGGACAGGGGGCCTCGGTGGCTACACCTTC
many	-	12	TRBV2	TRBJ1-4	CASSGDGEKLFF	TGTGCCAGCAGTGGGGACGGGGAAAAACTGTTTTTT
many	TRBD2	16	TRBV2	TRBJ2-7	CASSDATSGSPYEQYF	TGTGCCAGCAGCGACGCAACTAGCGGGAGCCCTTACGAGCAGTACTTC
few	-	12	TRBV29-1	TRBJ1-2	CSVVASIGGYTF	TGCAGCGTTGTGGCTAGCATTGGGGGCTACACCTTC
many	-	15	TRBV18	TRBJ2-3	CASSPEGVSTDTQYF	TGTGCCAGCTCACCAGAGGGAGTTAGCACAGATACGCAGTATTTT
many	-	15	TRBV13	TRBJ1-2	CASSLFGGDNYGYTF	TGTGCCAGCAGCTTATTCGGGGGGGACAACTATGGCTACACCTTC
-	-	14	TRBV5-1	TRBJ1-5	CASSLRPGNQPQHF	TGCGCCAGCAGTCTGAGACCAGGCAATCAGCCCCAGCATTTT
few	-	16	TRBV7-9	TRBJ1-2	CASSETGGGAGYGYTF	TGTGCCAGCAGCGAAACTGGGGGCGGGGCCGGCTATGGCTACACCTTC
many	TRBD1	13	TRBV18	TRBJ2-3	CASTGAYTDTQYF	TGTGCCAGCACAGGGGCTTACACAGATACGCAGTATTTT
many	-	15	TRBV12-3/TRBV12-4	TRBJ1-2	CASSLNTASNYGYTF	TGTGCCAGCAGTTTAAACACCGCTTCTAACTATGGCTACACCTTC
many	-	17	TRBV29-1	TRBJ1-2	CSVEDLMRQALNYGYTF	TGCAGCGTTGAAGATCTTATGCGGCAGGCGTTAAACTATGGCTACACCTTC
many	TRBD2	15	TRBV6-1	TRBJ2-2	CASSVSGGSTGELFF	TGTGCCAGCAGTGTTAGCGGGGGGTCAACCGGGGAGCTGTTTTTT
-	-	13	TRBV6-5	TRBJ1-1	CASSLYTLTEAFF	TGTGCCAGCAGTTTATACACTCTCACTGAAGCTTTCTTT
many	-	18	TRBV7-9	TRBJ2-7	CASSLAGFRGRFSYEQYF	TGTGCCAGCAGCTTAGCTGGGTTCCGGGGGAGGTTCTCCTACGAGCAGTACTTC
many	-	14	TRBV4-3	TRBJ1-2	CASSQDGQLYGYTF	TGCGCCAGCAGCCAAGATGGACAGCTCTATGGCTACACCTTC
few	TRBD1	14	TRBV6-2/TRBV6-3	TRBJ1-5	CASSFGQVYQPQHF	TGTGCCAGCAGTTTCGGACAGGTATATCAGCCCCAGCATTTT
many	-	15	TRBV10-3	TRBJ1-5	CAIRQGLEGNQPQHF	TGTGCCATCAGGCAGGGGTTGGAGGGCAATCAGCCCCAGCATTTT
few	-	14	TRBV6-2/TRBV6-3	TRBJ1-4	CASSLRPGNEKLFF	TGTGCCAGCAGTCTAAGGCCAGGGAATGAAAAACTGTTTTTT
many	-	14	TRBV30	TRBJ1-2	CAGGPLEEKYGYTF	TGTGCCGGAGGTCCCTTGGAGGAGAAGTATGGCTACACCTTC
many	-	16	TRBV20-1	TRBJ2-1	CSASALGQVRYNEQFF	TGCAGTGCTAGTGCCCTCGGTCAGGTTCGGTACAATGAGCAGTTCTTC
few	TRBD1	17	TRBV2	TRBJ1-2	CASSRVDRGIDDSGYTF	TGTGCCAGCAGTCGGGTGGACAGGGGAATTGATGATAGTGGCTACACCTTC
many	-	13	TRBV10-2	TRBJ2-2	CASRSQGAGELFF	TGCGCCAGCCGAAGTCAGGGCGCCGGGGAGCTGTTTTTT
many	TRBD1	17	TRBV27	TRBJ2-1	CASSQRGTGYFYNEQFF	TGTGCCAGCAGTCAAAGAGGGACAGGATACTTTTACAATGAGCAGTTCTTC
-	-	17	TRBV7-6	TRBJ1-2	CASSLSDPLITLTGYTF	TGTGCCAGCAGCTTATCGGACCCCTTAATAACACTGACGGGCTACACCTTC
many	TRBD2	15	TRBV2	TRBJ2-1	CASSQTSVSYNEQFF	TGTGCCAGCAGTCAGACTAGCGTCTCCTACAATGAGCAGTTCTTC
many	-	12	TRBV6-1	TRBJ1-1	CASTDRSREAFF	TGTGCCAGCACCGACAGATCAAGGGAAGCTTTCTTT
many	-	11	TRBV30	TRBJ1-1	CAWSPGTEAFF	TGTGCCTGGAGCCCAGGGACAGAAGCTTTCTTT
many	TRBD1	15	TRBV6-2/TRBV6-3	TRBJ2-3	CASSGGQTSTDTQYF	TGTGCCAGCAGTGGGGGACAGACCTCCACAGATACGCAGTATTTT
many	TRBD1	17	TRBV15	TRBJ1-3	CATSRVRDRGSGNTIYF	TGTGCCACCAGCAGAGTTCGGGACAGGGGCTCTGGAAACACCATATATTTT
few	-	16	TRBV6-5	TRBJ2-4	CASSYSGGIAKNIQYF	TGTGCCAGCAGTTACTCAGGGGGAATAGCCAAAAACATTCAGTACTTC
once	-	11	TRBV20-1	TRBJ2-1	CSAKTFDEQFF	TGCAGTGCTAAGACTTTCGATGAGCAGTTCTTC
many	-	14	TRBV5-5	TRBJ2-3	CASSLEAATDTQYF	TGTGCCAGCAGCTTGGAGGCAGCCACAGATACGCAGTATTTT